This is a list of T cell receptor beta chains from one sample in a study of spatial heterogeneity in lung cancer. TCRdb re-derived calls from the 5' RACE reads in MiXCR, one entry per CDR3 protein. This sample has approximately 41,000 distinct CDR3 sequences; about 11% occur once, and the top ten carry over 15%. Here the sequenced sample was PBMCs, taken at follow-up. These receptors were taken from a female donor with early-stage non-small cell lung cancer. CDR3s include the opening cysteine and the closing phenylalanine or tryptophan. Fields, in order: CDR3 length, J gene, D gene, clone size, V gene, CDR3 DNA, CDR3 protein. The D gene is left open where the match is weak. Clone size appears in some rows only: once, few, many, or a class for an expanded clone.

16 TRBJ1-6 . few TRBV11-2 TGTGCCAGCAGCCCAACGACGGGCAGGGAGAATTCACCCCTCCACTTT CASSPTTGRENSPLHF
15 TRBJ2-3 . many TRBV19 TGTGCCAGTAGCGACTCCGGCTGGGACACAGATACGCAGTATTTT CASSDSGWDTDTQYF
13 TRBJ1-5 . . TRBV5-1 TGCGCCAGCAGCGAGGAGGGTCATCAGCCCCAGCATTTT CASSEEGHQPQHF
14 TRBJ2-7 . many TRBV21-1 TGTGCCAGCAGCACGGACACGGAAGGTTACGAGCAGTACTTC CASSTDTEGYEQYF
17 TRBJ2-7 TRBD1 many TRBV29-1 TGCAGCGTTGTTGCATCCGGAGGACAGGGGATAGGCTACGAGCAGTACTTC CSVVASGGQGIGYEQYF
14 TRBJ2-1 . . TRBV12-3/TRBV12-4 TGTGCCAGCAGACCATCAGCGGCCTACAATGAGCAGTTCTTC CASRPSAAYNEQFF
13 TRBJ2-3 TRBD2 . TRBV28 TGTGCCAGTCGGGGGGGTGGCACAGATACGCAGTATTTT CASRGGGTDTQYF
14 TRBJ1-1 TRBD1 . TRBV10-3 TGTGCCACCTATGACAGGGGGCGCTTGACTGAAGCTTTCTTT CATYDRGRLTEAFF
13 TRBJ1-1 . medium-sized TRBV29-1 TGCAGCGTTGCCCGGGTCCTGAACACTGAAGCTTTCTTT CSVARVLNTEAFF
17 TRBJ1-5 . many TRBV19 TGTGCCAGTAGTAACCGCGATTGGGTTTTGAGCAATCAGCCCCAGCATTTT CASSNRDWVLSNQPQHF
14 TRBJ2-1 . . TRBV29-1 TGCAGCGTTGTCCCACAGGGATCCTACAATGAGCAGTTCTTC CSVVPQGSYNEQFF
15 TRBJ1-5 . . TRBV18 TGTGCCAGCTCACCACGTTCAGACGGCAATCAGCCCCAGCATTTT CASSPRSDGNQPQHF
16 TRBJ2-5 TRBD2 many TRBV11-2 TGTGCCAGCAGCAGGACTAGCGGGAGGGCGGAGGAGACCCAGTACTTC CASSRTSGRAEETQYF
16 TRBJ1-4 . many TRBV12-3/TRBV12-4 TGTGCCAGTTCGATTGTCCAGGGCGCAACTAATGAAAAACTGTTTTTT CASSIVQGATNEKLFF
13 TRBJ2-7 . many TRBV4-2 TGTGCCAGCAGCCCGATGTCGTCCTACGAGCAGTACTTC CASSPMSSYEQYF
16 TRBJ1-5 . . TRBV6-2/TRBV6-3 TGTGCCAGCAGTTATCCGGGGGGGGCGAGCAATCAGCCCCAGCATTTT CASSYPGGASNQPQHF